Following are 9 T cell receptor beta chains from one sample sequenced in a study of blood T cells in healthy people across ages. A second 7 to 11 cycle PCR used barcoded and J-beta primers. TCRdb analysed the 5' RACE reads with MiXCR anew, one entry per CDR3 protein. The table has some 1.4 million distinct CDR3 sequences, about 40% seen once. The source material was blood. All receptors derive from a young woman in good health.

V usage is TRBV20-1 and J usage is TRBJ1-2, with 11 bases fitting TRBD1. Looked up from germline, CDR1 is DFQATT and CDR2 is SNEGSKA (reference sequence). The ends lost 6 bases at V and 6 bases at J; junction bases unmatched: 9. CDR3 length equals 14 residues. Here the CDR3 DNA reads TGCAGTGCAGGGACAGGGGGTTTCGTAGATGGCTACACCTTC. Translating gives CSAGTGGFVDGYTF.

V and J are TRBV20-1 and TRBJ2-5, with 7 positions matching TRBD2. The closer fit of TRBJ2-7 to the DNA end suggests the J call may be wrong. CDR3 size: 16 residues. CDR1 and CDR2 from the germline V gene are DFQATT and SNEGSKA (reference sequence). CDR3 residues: CSATTGGPVGDHEQYF. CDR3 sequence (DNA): TGCAGTGCTACTACGGGGGGTCCTGTTGGAGATCACGAGCAGTACTTC.

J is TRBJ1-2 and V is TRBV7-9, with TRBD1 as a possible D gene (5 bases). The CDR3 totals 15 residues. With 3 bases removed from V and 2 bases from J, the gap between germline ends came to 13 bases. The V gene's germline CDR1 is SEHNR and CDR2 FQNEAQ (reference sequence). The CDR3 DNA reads TGTGCCAGCAGCTTCCCGCGGCGGACAAACTATGGCTACACCTTC. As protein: CASSFPRRTNYGYTF.

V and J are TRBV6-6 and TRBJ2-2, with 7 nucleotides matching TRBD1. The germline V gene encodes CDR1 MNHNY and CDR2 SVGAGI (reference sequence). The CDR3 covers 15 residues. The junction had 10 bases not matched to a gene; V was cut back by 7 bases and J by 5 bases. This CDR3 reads CASTIDRVDTGELFF. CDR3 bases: TGTGCCAGCACCATTGACAGGGTAGATACCGGGGAGCTGTTTTTT.

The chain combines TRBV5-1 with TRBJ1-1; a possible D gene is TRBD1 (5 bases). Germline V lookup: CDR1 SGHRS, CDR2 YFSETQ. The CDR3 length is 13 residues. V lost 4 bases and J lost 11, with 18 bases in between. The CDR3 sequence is CASSPIWGSEAFF. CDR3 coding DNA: TGCGCCAGCAGCCCAATTTGGGGGAGCGAGGCTTTCTTT.

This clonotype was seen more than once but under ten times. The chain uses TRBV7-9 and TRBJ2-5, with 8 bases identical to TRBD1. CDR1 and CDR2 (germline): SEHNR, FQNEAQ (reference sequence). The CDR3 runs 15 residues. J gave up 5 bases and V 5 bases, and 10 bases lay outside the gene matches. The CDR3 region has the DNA TGTGCCAGCAGCCCTCGACAGGGGACAGAGGAGACCCAGTACTTC. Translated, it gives CASSPRQGTEETQYF.

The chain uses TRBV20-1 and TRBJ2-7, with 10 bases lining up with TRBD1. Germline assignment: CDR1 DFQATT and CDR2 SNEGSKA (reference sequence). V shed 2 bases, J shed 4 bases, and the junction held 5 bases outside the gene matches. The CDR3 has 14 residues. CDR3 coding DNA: TGCAGTGCTAGACTCGGACAGGGGGGATACGAGCAGTACTTC. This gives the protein CSARLGQGGYEQYF.

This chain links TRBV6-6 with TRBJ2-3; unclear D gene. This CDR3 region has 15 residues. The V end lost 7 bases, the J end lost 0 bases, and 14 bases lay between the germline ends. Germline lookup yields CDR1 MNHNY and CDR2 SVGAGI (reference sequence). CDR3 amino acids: CASTRSIASTDTQYF. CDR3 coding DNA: TGTGCCAGCACCAGAAGTATAGCTAGCACAGATACGCAGTATTTT.

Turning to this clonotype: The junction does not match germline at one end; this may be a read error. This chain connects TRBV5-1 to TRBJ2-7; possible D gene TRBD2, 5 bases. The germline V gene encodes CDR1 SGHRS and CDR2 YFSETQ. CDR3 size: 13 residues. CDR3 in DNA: TGCCCCAGCAGCTTAAGCGGAACCTACGAGCAGTACTTC. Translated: CPSSLSGTYEQYF.